This TCR beta chain is from a study of blood T cell repertoires in COVID-19. Generated by immunoSEQ multiplex PCR, the TCRdb table keeps only in-frame clones and is missing some. The repertoire has around 700,000 clones, 80% to 90% of them found once; the top ten carry approximately 0.25%. Germline CDR1 reads MNHNS; CDR2 reads SASEGT. Trimming shortened V by 2 bases and J by 1 base, and 17 bases separated the two germline ends. The CDR3 has 17 amino acids. What was sequenced was peripheral blood. The sequence came from a woman between 18 and 29 years old with acute or convalescent COVID-19. The chain has TRBV6-1 and TRBJ1-1, with D unresolved. The CDR3 reads CASSELRRAGRNTEAFF. Here the CDR3 DNA reads TGTGCCAGCAGTGAATTGAGAAGGGCGGGCAGGAACACTGAAGCTTTCTTT.